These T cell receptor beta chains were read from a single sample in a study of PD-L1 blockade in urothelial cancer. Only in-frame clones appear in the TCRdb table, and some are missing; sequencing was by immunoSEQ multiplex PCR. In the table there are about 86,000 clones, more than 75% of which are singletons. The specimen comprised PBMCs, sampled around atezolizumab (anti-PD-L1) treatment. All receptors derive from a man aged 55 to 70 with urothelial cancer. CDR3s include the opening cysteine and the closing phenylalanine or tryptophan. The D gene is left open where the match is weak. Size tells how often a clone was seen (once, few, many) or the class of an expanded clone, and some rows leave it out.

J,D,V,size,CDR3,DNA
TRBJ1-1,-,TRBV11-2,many,CASSLGPGAFF,TGTGCCAGCAGCTTAGGCCCCGGAGCTTTCTTT
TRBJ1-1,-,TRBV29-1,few,CSAAGSRGGMNTEAFF,TGCAGCGCCGCAGGGTCTCGGGGCGGGATGAACACTGAAGCTTTCTTT
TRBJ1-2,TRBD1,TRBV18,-,CASSPGTGDWGYTF,TGTGCCAGCTCTCCCGGGACAGGGGATTGGGGCTACACCTTC
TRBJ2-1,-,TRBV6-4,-,CASSDAGTQQRNEQFF,TGTGCCAGCAGTGACGCCGGGACTCAACAGAGAAATGAGCAGTTCTTC
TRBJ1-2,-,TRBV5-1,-,CASSLVGDLDGYTF,TGCGCCAGCAGCTTGGTAGGGGACTTAGATGGCTACACCTTC
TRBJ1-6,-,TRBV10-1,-,CASSGREGGPLHF,TGCGCCAGCAGTGGTCGGGAGGGCGGACCCCTCCACTTT
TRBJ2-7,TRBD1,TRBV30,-,CAWSVGQGGRYEQYF,TGTGCCTGGAGTGTTGGACAGGGTGGACGTTACGAGCAGTACTTC
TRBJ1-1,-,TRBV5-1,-,CASSRQTTNTEAFF,TGCGCCAGCAGTCGTCAAACAACGAACACTGAAGCTTTCTTT
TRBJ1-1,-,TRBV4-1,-,CASSQGPGVLTEAFF,TGCGCCAGCAGCCAAGGACCAGGGGTCCTCACTGAAGCTTTCTTT
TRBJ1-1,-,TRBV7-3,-,CASSNSPGEGEAFF,TGTGCCAGCAGCAACTCCCCCGGGGAAGGTGAAGCTTTCTTT
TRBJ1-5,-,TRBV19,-,CASSIFGPQEDQPQHF,TGTGCCAGTAGTATATTTGGCCCCCAAGAGGATCAGCCCCAGCATTTT
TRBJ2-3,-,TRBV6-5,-,CASSDLSTQYF,TGTGCCAGCAGCGACTTGAGTACGCAGTATTTT
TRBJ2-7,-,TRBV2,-,CASSDPTRPAYEQYF,TGTGCCAGCAGTGATCCCACTAGACCCGCCTACGAGCAGTACTTC
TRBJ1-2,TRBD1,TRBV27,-,CASSLAQGQGGGGYTF,TGTGCCAGCAGTCTGGCACAAGGACAGGGGGGAGGTGGCTACACCTTC
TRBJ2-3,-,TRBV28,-,CASSFGQAQYF,TGTGCCAGCAGTTTCGGACAAGCGCAGTATTTT
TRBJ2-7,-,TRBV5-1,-,CASSPPGLEQYF,TGCGCCAGCAGCCCCCCCGGTCTCGAGCAGTACTTC
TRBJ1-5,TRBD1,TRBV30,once,CAWNLQGGQPQHF,TGTGCCTGGAACTTACAGGGGGGCCAGCCCCAGCATTTT
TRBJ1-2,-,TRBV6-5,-,CASSNGNLNYGYTF,TGTGCCAGCAGTAACGGGAATTTAAACTATGGCTACACCTTC